The 22 T cell receptor beta chains presented below share a single source sample, sequenced in a study of T cells in Graves' hyperthyroidism and ophthalmopathy. Authors of the study amplified TCR beta CDR3 regions from RNA transcripts. The HTBI primer set served for first-round RT-PCR of the TCR CDR3. MiXCR, run by TCRdb on the multiplex PCR reads, gives a single entry per CDR3 protein. The sample lists 700,000 to 850,000 distinct CDR3 sequences, approximately 40% seen once, with 31% in the top ten. Material for sequencing was blood. These receptors originate from a woman aged 35 to 49 with Graves' hyperthyroidism.

This clonotype was observed a few times. The junction departs from the called germline gene at one end, perhaps through a read error. CDR3 sequence reads: CASSEAWDRGLGQPQHF. The CDR3 coding sequence is TGTGCCAGCAGTGAAGCTTGGGACAGGGGGCTAGGCCAGCCCCAGCATTTT. The chain links TRBV10-3 to TRBJ1-5, with TRBD1 matching 12 bases. The CDR3 is made up of 17 amino acids. Per germline, CDR1 ENHRY and CDR2 SYGVKD.

This clonotype has just a few counts. The chain has TRBV20-1 and TRBJ2-7; D is ambiguous. V was clipped by 3 bases and J by 3 bases, with 9 bases between them. This CDR3 has 12 amino acids. Germline V gene data show CDR1 as DFQATT and CDR2 as SNEGSKA (reference sequence). The CDR3 here is CSARWVGYEQYF. For the CDR3, the DNA is TGCAGTGCTAGGTGGGTCGGCTACGAGCAGTACTTC.

This clonotype was seen many times. The V and J genes are TRBV7-9 and TRBJ2-5; TRBD2 matches 8 bases. The V gene end was trimmed by 6 bases and the J gene end by 2 bases; junction bases not matched to a gene: 5. The germline CDR1 and CDR2 sequences are SEHNR and FQNEAQ (reference sequence). The CDR3 runs 14 residues. The DNA of the CDR3 is TGTGCCAGCAGTTCCGGACTAGCTCAAGAGACCCAGTACTTC. Its protein product is CASSSGLAQETQYF.

Worth noting for this clonotype: A read error is likely, as this CDR3 ends without the conserved phenylalanine or tryptophan. The chain has TRBV5-8 and TRBJ2-7; perhaps TRBD1 as D (6 bases). Trimming cost V 4 bases and J 4 bases, with 12 bases left between them. Germline CDR1 SGHTS, CDR2 YDEGEE. CDR3 length: 13 residues. The CDR3 region has the DNA TGTGCCAGCAGCATGGAACAGGGTTACGAGCAGTACTTG. Its translation is CASSMEQGYEQYL.

This clonotype appeared many times. This chain joins TRBV7-9 and TRBJ1-2; D might be TRBD1 (5 bases). The V end was cut by 2 bases, the J end by 6 bases, with 10 bases between. Germline CDR1 reads SEHNR; CDR2 reads FQNEAQ (reference sequence). This CDR3 is 13 amino acids long. DNA for the CDR3: TGTGCCAGCAGCTTAAGGGGTATGGATGGCTACACCTTC. It specifies CASSLRGMDGYTF.

This clonotype was seen a handful of times. V gene TRBV20-1 combines with J gene TRBJ2-5, with D hard to call. The J call may be faulty, since TRBJ2-1 better matches the DNA end. CDR1 and CDR2 from the germline V gene are DFQATT and SNEGSKA (reference sequence). The CDR3 is 10 residues long. This chain's CDR3 is CSARLAEQFF. The CDR3 DNA sequence: TGCAGTGCTAGATTGGCGGAGCAGTTCTTC.

The table lists this clonotype with a few counts. CDR3 bases: TGCGCCAGCAGCCAACCGGGACAGGGGGACGAGCAGTACTTC. Protein: CASSQPGQGDEQYF. The chain uses TRBV4-1 and TRBJ2-7; 11 bases line up with TRBD1. V was clipped by 2 bases and J by 5 bases; unmatched bases: 2. In germline, CDR1 is MGHRA, CDR2 YSYEKL. The length of the CDR3 is 14 residues.

This clonotype has a handful of counts. This chain uses TRBV9 with TRBJ2-5, with D tentatively TRBD1 (6 bases). From germline, CDR1 is SGDLS and CDR2 YYNGEE. V lost 6 bases, J lost 12 bases, and 21 bases lay in between. The CDR3 sequence is 13 residues long. The CDR3 loop is CASNPTGRPKKYF. In nucleotides, the CDR3 is TGTGCCAGCAATCCGACAGGCCGACCGAAAAAGTACTTC.

The sample holds a few counts of this clonotype. The genes are TRBV20-1 and TRBJ1-1; D is perhaps TRBD1 (5 bases). V gave up 1 base and J gave up 0 bases, with 9 bases separating them. CDR3 length: 14 amino acids. Germline assignment: CDR1 DFQATT and CDR2 SNEGSKA (reference sequence). As DNA, the CDR3 is TGCAGTGCTAGAGTAGGACACCTGAACACTGAAGCTTTCTTT. This gives the protein CSARVGHLNTEAFF.

This clonotype was recorded only once. One junction end disagrees with the germline gene, perhaps due to a read error. The gene calls are TRBV7-2 and TRBJ1-2; unclear D gene. Germline loops: CDR1 SGHTA, CDR2 FQGNSA. This CDR3 spans 12 amino acids. The CDR3 is CASSLAGSSVPF. Written as DNA, the CDR3 is TGTGCCAGCAGCTTAGCCGGCTCATCGGTCCCCTTC.

This clonotype turned up a few times. The rearrangement joins TRBV7-2 to TRBJ2-1; a possible D gene is TRBD1 (7 bases). The germline CDR1 and CDR2 sequences are SGHTA and FQGNSA. This CDR3 contains 14 residues. Trimming shortened V by 5 bases and J by 5 bases, and 13 bases separated the two germline ends. The CDR3 DNA follows: TGTGCCAGCAGCCCCGGCAGGGGGGACAATGAGCAGTTCTTC. Encoded protein: CASSPGRGDNEQFF.

As to this clonotype: The junction shows a germline mismatch at one end, possibly a read error. J is TRBJ1-1 and V is TRBV29-1; D unclear. CDR1 is SQVTM and CDR2 is ANQGSEA in the germline V gene. The CDR3 runs to 12 residues. The DNA of the CDR3 is TGCAGTGTTGAAAGGATAAACACTGAAGCTTCCTTT. Its translation: CSVERINTEASF.

CDR3 residues: CASSFRQGGHIREQYF. In nucleotides, the CDR3 is TGTGCCAGCAGCTTCAGACAGGGGGGACACATACGAGAGCAGTACTTC. The genes are TRBV7-2 and TRBJ2-7; 9 bases are shared with TRBD1. V was pared by 3 bases and J by 7 bases, with 13 bases of the junction left unmatched. Germline V lookup: CDR1 SGHTA, CDR2 FQGNSA. The CDR3 is 16 residues long.

With respect to this clonotype: This CDR3 fails to terminate in the conserved phenylalanine or tryptophan, so it likely reflects a read error. The chain employs TRBV7-2 and TRBJ1-1, with D possibly being TRBD1 (6 bases). Germline loops: CDR1 SGHTA, CDR2 FQGNSA. The length of the CDR3 is 12 residues. V was shortened by 1 base and J by 8 bases, with 8 bases between the two germline ends. CDR3 loop: CASSLVGAEAFL. The CDR3 DNA follows: TGTGCCAGCAGCTTAGTGGGGGCCGAAGCTTTCCTT.

Worth noting for this clonotype: The conserved closing phenylalanine or tryptophan is absent in this CDR3, likely reflecting a read error. Because the CDR3's place on the DNA is in doubt, the DNA is left out and the CDR3 is given as listed by TCRdb. The rearrangement joins TRBV10-3 to TRBJ2-6; TRBD2, as called in the table, went unchecked against the DNA. The CDR3 comprises 8 residues, both ends counted. Germline V gene lookup returns CDR1 ENHRY and CDR2 SYGVKD. CDR3 loop: CAIRAGDT.

Concerning this clonotype itself: At one boundary the junction diverges from the germline segment, which might be a read error. V usage is TRBV12-3 or TRBV12-4 and J usage is TRBJ2-7; 11 positions match TRBD2. The length of the CDR3 is 16 residues. This chain's CDR3 is CASSFRRLAGQNERYF. The CDR3, as DNA: TGTGCCAGCAGTTTTAGGCGACTAGCGGGGCAGAACGAGCGGTACTTC.

This clonotype has only a few counts. This sequence joins TRBV6-5 and TRBJ2-7; possible D gene TRBD1, 5 bases. Trimming removed 0 bases at V and 0 bases at J, with 9 bases between. Germline CDR1 MNHEY, CDR2 SVGAGI. This CDR3 region has 15 residues. The CDR3 DNA reads TGTGCCAGCAGTTACTCGACCCAGGGCTCCTACGAGCAGTACTTC. Residues: CASSYSTQGSYEQYF.

This clonotype was counted ten times or more. J is TRBJ2-2 and V is TRBV7-6; 8 bases are a match to TRBD1. Germline CDR1 is SGHVS and CDR2 is FNYEAQ. V was pared by 5 bases and J by 3 bases, with 2 bases of the junction left unmatched. The CDR3 has 14 amino acids. CDR3 coding DNA: TGTGCCAGCAGCCAGACAGGGGACACCGGGGAGCTGTTTTTT. This translates into CASSQTGDTGELFF.

This chain links TRBV7-2 with TRBJ1-5, with 7 bases fitting TRBD1. Trimming took 6 bases from V and 7 from J; bases not matched to a gene: 15. CDR3 size: 16 residues. Germline CDR1 reads SGHTA; CDR2 reads FQGNSA. For the CDR3, the DNA is TGTGCCAGCAGTTACGGGGAGGGGGCGCTCCGGCAGCCCCAGCATTTT. This encodes CASSYGEGALRQPQHF. The whole variable domain, filled in from reference TRBV7-2 and TRBJ1-5, reads GAGVSQSPSNKVTEKGKDVELRCDPISGHTALYWYRQSLGQGLEFLIYFQGNSAPDKSGLPSDRFSAERTGGSVSTLTIQRTQQEDSAVYLCASSYGEGALRQPQHFGDGTRLSIL.

This clonotype occurred a few times. The chain combines TRBV29-1 with TRBJ1-2, with 8 bases identical to TRBD1. The germline V gene has CDR1 SQVTM and CDR2 ANQGSEA. V was pared by 5 bases and J by 8 bases, with 4 bases of the junction left unmatched. The CDR3 sequence is 11 residues long. This CDR3 is CSVPAGGGYTF. CDR3 nucleotides: TGCAGCGTTCCGGCAGGGGGCGGCTACACCTTC.

The chain couples TRBV28 to TRBJ2-7; D unresolved. This CDR3 region has 14 residues. The V end lost 5 bases, the J end lost 5 bases, and 16 bases lay between the germline ends. Germline values: CDR1 MDHEN, CDR2 SYDVKM. DNA for the CDR3: TGTGCCAGCAGTCCTAAGCTCAAGATCCACGAGCAGTACTTC. Translation gives CASSPKLKIHEQYF.

This clonotype has at least ten counts. The chain has TRBV7-9 and TRBJ2-5, with 7 bases identical to TRBD1. Per germline, CDR1 SEHNR and CDR2 FQNEAQ (reference sequence). V lost 4 bases and J lost 5; bases outside the gene matches: 7. The CDR3 contains 14 residues. The CDR3 DNA reads as TGTGCCAGCAGCTGGGACAGATTTTTGGAGACCCAGTACTTC. It is translated as CASSWDRFLETQYF.